The TCR beta chain described here comes from a study of control samples from healthy donors and cancer patients (dated by TCRdb to between 2020 and 2021). The CDR3 runs 14 amino acids, cysteine and phenylalanine included. The CDR3 DNA has 42 bases and is translated from base 1. According to the germline V gene, CDR1 reads KGHDR and CDR2 reads SFDVKD. The junction shows trimming of 3 bases on V and 4 bases on J, and the gene matches do not reach 3 bases of it. As regards this clone: The specificity of this receptor is unknown. Base qualities are not recorded, but no much larger clone differs from it by a single base.

The library was obtained by the immunoSEQ multiplex PCR assay. TCRdb took over this immuneACCESS table, retaining in-frame rearrangements with V and J assigned. Such tables are incomplete; in checked studies, under half of the missing clones stem from an unresolved V gene, and the remainder is unexplained. Recorded for this sample are about 89,000 clones; about 89% of them occurred a single time. The ten largest clones represent more than 20% of the sample. The rearrangement joined TRBV24-1 to TRBJ2-5, and 8 junction bases match TRBD1. This TCR derives from a man aged 25-40 years in good health. Sequencing was performed on blood. CDR3 region: CATSDPTGGETQYF. In nucleotides, the sequence is TGTGCCACCAGTGATCCCACAGGGGGAGAGACCCAGTACTTC.